What follows are 6 T cell receptor beta chains derived from one specimen sequenced in a study of regulatory T cells in long-lasting Graves disease. Investigators prepared the TCR beta libraries by applying iRepertoire HTBI primers and Arm-PCR of CDR3 regions. Each CDR3 protein gets one entry after TCRdb re-called the multiplex PCR reads with MiXCR. The data hold 540,000 or so distinct CDR3 sequences, with roughly 13% observed a single time. Time point in this sample: newly diagnosed GD, antithyroid drugs for less than 3 months. Researchers made the TCR library from RNA that was extracted from PBMCs. The sample was also reused in another study, on T cells in Graves' hyperthyroidism and ophthalmopathy.

The specimen was peripheral blood mononuclear cells (PBMCs), collected at new diagnosis, from a patient treated with antithyroid drugs. These receptors were collected from a man aged 25-45 years with Graves disease.

This clonotype was picked up a small number of times. This CDR3 is CASSEGQGAEEQYF. The CDR3 coding sequence is TGCGCCAGCAGTGAAGGACAGGGGGCGGAAGAGCAGTACTTC. The rearrangement links TRBV10-1 to TRBJ2-7, with TRBD1 identical over 11 bases. Per germline, CDR1 WNHNN and CDR2 SYGVQD (reference sequence). The length of the CDR3 is 14 residues. Losses at the gene ends were 3 bases for V and 7 bases for J; bases not matched to a gene: 5.

This clonotype has only one observation. A much bigger clone sits one base away, suggesting this may be a read error. V usage is TRBV10-3 and J usage is TRBJ2-7; the match to TRBD1 covers 7 bases. The CDR3 totals 15 residues. With V trimmed by 5 bases and J by 7 bases, 14 bases remained unmatched. Germline V lookup: CDR1 ENHRY, CDR2 SYGVKD. The CDR3 is CAISLINEGAREQYF. The CDR3 DNA follows: TGTGCCATCAGTTTAATAAATGAGGGGGCGCGGGAGCAGTACTTC.

The J gene is TRBJ2-1, the V gene TRBV29-1; 8 nucleotides agree with TRBD2. This CDR3 comprises 16 residues. The germline V gene encodes CDR1 SQVTM and CDR2 ANQGSEA. The trim removed 1 base at V and 1 base at J, leaving 6 bases unmatched. DNA for the CDR3: TGCAGCGTTGAAGTCGGGAGGGCACAATCCTACAATGAGCAGTTCTTC. Its protein is CSVEVGRAQSYNEQFF.

V usage is TRBV19 and J usage is TRBJ1-2; D is uncertain. Germline assignment: CDR1 LNHDA and CDR2 SQIVND (reference sequence). This CDR3 has 15 amino acids. Trimming removed 2 bases from V and 2 bases from J, with 12 bases in between. The CDR3 reads CASSIRSIENYGYTF. DNA of the CDR3: TGTGCCAGTAGTATACGGTCCATAGAGAACTATGGCTACACCTTC. Supplemented by reference TRBV19 and TRBJ1-2, the full variable domain reads DGGITQSPKYLFRKEGQNVTLSCEQNLNHDAMYWYRQDPGQGLRLIYYSQIVNDFQKGDIAEGYSVSREKKESFPLTVTSAQKNPTAFYLCASSIRSIENYGYTFGSGTRLTVV.

The genes are TRBV11-2 and TRBJ2-3; 8 bases map to TRBD2. Trimming cost V 1 base and J 5 bases; bases outside gene matches: 5. The CDR3 loop spans 15 amino acids. Germline V CDR1 and CDR2: SGHAT, FQNNGV. CDR3 residues: CASSLAAREEDTQYF. The CDR3 coding sequence is TGTGCCAGCAGCTTAGCCGCGCGGGAGGAAGATACGCAGTATTTT.

This clonotype occurred many times. This rearrangement joins TRBV7-2 to TRBJ2-7, with TRBD2 matching 9 bases. The CDR3 totals 15 residues. V lost 2 bases and J lost 3; bases outside the gene matches: 5. The germline V gene has CDR1 SGHTA and CDR2 FQGNSA. As DNA, the CDR3 is TGTGCCAGCAGCTTACTAGCGGGATTCCGCTACGAGCAGTACTTC. It translates to CASSLLAGFRYEQYF.